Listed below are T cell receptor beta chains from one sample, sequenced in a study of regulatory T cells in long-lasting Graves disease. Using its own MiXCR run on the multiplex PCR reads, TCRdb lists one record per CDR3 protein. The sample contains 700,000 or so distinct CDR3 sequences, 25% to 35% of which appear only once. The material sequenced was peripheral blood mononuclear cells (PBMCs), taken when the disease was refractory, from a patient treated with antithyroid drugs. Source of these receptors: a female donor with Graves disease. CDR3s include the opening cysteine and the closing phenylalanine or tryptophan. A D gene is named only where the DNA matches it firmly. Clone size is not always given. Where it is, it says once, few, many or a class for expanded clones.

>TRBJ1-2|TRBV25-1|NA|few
CASSDYTRYDYGYTF
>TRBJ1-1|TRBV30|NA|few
CAWNRQLTEAFF
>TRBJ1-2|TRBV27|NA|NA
CASRRTSGYGYTF
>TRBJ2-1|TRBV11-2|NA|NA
CASRFAHWNEQFF
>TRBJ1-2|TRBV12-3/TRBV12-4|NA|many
CASSLSGWNYGYTF
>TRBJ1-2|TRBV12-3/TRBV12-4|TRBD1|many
CASSFVDRLPKGYTF
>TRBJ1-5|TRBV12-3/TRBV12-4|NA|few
CASSGEVRDQPQHF
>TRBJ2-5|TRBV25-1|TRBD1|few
CASSTPGRQGPETQYF
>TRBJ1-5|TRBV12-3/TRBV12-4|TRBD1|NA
CASSQDQGGQPQHF
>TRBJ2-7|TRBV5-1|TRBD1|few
CASSFGTGLDEQYF
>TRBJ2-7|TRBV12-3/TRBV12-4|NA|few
CASSFGGTGTYEQYF
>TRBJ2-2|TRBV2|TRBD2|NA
CASSETSGTAGELFF
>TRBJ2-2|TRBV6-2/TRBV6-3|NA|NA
CASTERTTGELFF
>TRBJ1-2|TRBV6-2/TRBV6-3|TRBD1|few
CASSESSTGKYGYTF
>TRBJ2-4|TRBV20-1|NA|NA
CSARHGNIQYF
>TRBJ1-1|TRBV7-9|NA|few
CASSRGGAATEAFF
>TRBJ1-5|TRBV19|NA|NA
CASRREWGQPQHF
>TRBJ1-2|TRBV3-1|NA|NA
CASSGLLPGGGYTF
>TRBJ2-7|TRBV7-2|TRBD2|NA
CASSLAGGRREQYF
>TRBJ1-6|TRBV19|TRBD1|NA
CASSGQGGDSPLHF
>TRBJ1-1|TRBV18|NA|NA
CASSPRIGEDLNTEAFF
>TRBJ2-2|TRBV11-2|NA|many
CASSLRSTGELFF
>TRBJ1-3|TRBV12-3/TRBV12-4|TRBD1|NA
CASSRPGQDYSGNTIYF
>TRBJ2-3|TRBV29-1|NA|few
CSVDSSTDTQYF
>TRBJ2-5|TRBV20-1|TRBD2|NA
CSARSGVAGTRETQYF
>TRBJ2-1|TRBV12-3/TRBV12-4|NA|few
CASSLKGGTTEQFF
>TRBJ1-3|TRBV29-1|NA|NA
CSVAYSYGNTIYF
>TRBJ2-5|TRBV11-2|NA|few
CASSLAAGGPQETQYF
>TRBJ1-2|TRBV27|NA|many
CASSLADGFGGGYTF
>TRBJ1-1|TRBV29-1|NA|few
CSVAKGQNTEAFF
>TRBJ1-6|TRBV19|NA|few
CASSTHRDSRHSPLHF
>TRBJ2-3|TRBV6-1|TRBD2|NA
CASSELAGATDTQYF
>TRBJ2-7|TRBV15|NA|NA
CATSSLSYEQYF
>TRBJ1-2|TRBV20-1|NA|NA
CSAPTRGNYGYTF
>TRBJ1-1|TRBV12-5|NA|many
CASGLGGTEAFF
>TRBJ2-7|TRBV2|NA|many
CASSGAYEQYF
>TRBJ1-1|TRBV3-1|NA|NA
CASSPLGRPEAFF
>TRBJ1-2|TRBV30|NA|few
CAWREIASPSGYGYTF
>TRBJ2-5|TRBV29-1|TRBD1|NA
CSASTGGLGEQYF
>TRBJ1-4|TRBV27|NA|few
CASSPRIGEKLFF
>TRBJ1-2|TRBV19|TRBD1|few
CASSILPGTGGNYGYTF
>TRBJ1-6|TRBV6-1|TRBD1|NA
CASRRTGGPVWGSYNSPLHF
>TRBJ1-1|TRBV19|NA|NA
CASSKPGANTEAFF
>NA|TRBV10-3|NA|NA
CAIRDSEGGYTF
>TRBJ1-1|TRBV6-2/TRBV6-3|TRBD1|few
CASSFRTGAGTFF
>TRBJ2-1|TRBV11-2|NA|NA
CASRRTAGINEQFF
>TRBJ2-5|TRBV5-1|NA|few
CASSMSGAQETQYF
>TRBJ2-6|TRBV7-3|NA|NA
CASSEINGAGANVLTF
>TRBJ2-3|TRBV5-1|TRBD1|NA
CASSLLTGQITDTQYF
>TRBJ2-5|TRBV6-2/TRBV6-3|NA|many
CASSYSQGLQETQYF